Below, one T cell receptor beta chain is given with its context. No antigen is known for it. These data are taken from a study of OX40 agonist ivuxolimab in advanced cancers. The wider study: Head and neck, renal cell, melanoma or hepatocellular carcinoma were the cancers that dose-escalation patients had.

Looked up from germline, CDR1 is MDHEN and CDR2 is SYDVKM. V shed 6 bases and J shed 7 bases, with 16 bases lying between them. This CDR3 region has 14 residues. Assay: immunoSEQ multiplex PCR; the TCRdb copy retains only in-frame clones and omits some. The sample carries roughly 110,000 clones, around 90% recorded once. Notes on the study in general: Relative to CD4+, CD8+ T cells held more expanded clones on average. The CD4+ and CD8+ T cells in the blood had expanded clonally by week 6 at 0.1 to 3.0 mg/kg.

Material: CD4+ or CD8+ T cells sorted from blood, obtained in a trial of the OX40 agonist ivuxolimab. The chain joins TRBV28 to TRBJ2-1, with a tentative D call TRBD2 (5 bases). This sequence was found in an adult with an advanced solid tumor such as melanoma, head and neck, liver or kidney cancer. The CDR3 DNA reads as TGTGCCAGCAGCTCGGCGGGCAGTTTGAATGAGCAGTTCTTC. Amino acids: CASSSAGSLNEQFF.